The 18 T cell receptor beta chains below come from one sample, sequenced in a study of identifying expanded T cells in peripheral blood. Profiling relied on immunoSEQ multiplex PCR, and the TCRdb table lists in-frame clones only, not all of them. This table holds approximately 130,000 clones, 75% to 90% found once. Sequenced sample: blood. Receptors originate from a person between 18 and 75 years old in good health.

The genes are TRBV4-3 and TRBJ1-2; no clear D. Germline V gene data show CDR1 as LGHNA and CDR2 as YSLEER. V shed 0 bases and J shed 2 bases, with 7 bases lying between them. This CDR3 contains 14 residues. The CDR3, as DNA: TGCGCCAGCAGCCAAGAGGGCAGGAACTATGGCTACACCTTC. Amino acids: CASSQEGRNYGYTF.

The chain employs TRBV7-9 and TRBJ2-5; weak D call: TRBD2 (5 bases). V lost 2 bases to trimming and J lost 1 base, with 11 bases between them. Germline V lookup: CDR1 SEHNR, CDR2 FQNEAQ (reference sequence). CDR3 length equals 15 residues. In DNA form, the CDR3 reads TGTGCCAGCAGCTTAACGGGAAGCGCCCAAGAGACCCAGTACTTC. Translation: CASSLTGSAQETQYF.

The count of this clone is one. The rearrangement uses TRBV6-5 and TRBJ1-4, with D hard to call. CDR3 length: 14 amino acids. Trimming took 7 bases from V and 7 from J, leaving 16 bases between them. In germline, CDR1 is MNHEY, CDR2 SVGAGI. The CDR3 loop reads CASTHTGFGEKLFF. The DNA for the CDR3 is TGTGCCAGCACCCACACGGGGTTCGGTGAAAAACTGTTTTTT.

The chain links TRBV7-2 to TRBJ1-4, with D perhaps TRBD1 (5 bases). This CDR3 region has 11 residues. Per the germline V gene, CDR1 is SGHTA and CDR2 is FQGNSA. Deletions cut 10 bases from V and 7 bases from J, with 10 bases between. The CDR3 DNA reads TGTGCCACCGCCCAGGGTGAAAAACTGTTTTTT. This sequence encodes CATAQGEKLFF.

This clone was seen once. The chain has TRBV7-6 and TRBJ1-6; D is ambiguous. The CDR3 has 12 amino acids. CDR1 is SGHVS, CDR2 FNYEAQ, per germline. Deletions cut 2 bases from V and 7 bases from J, with 3 bases between. The DNA of the CDR3 is TGTGCCAGCAGCTTAAAAAATTCACCCCTCCACTTT. This sequence encodes CASSLKNSPLHF.

The rearrangement uses TRBV27 and TRBJ2-2, with D possibly matching TRBD1 (5 bases). CDR1 and CDR2 from the germline V gene are MNHEY and SMNVEV (reference sequence). V lost 8 bases, J lost 3 bases, and 10 bases lay in between. CDR3 length equals 13 residues. In DNA form, the CDR3 reads TGTGCCAGCGGCCGACAGTACACCGGGGAGCTGTTTTTT. Its translation: CASGRQYTGELFF.

Only a few counts were recorded for this clone. The chain combines TRBV11-2 with TRBJ2-4, with 7 positions matching TRBD1. This CDR3 is built from 17 residues. Germline CDR1 is SGHAT and CDR2 is FQNNGV. V lost 2 bases to trimming and J lost 1 base; unmatched junction nucleotides: 8. The DNA for the CDR3 is TGTGCCAGCAGCTTACAGACAGGGAAAGGGGCCAAAAACATTCAGTACTTC. Protein product: CASSLQTGKGAKNIQYF. The entire variable domain, with the rest obtained from reference TRBV11-2 and TRBJ2-4, is as follows: EAGVAQSPRYKIIEKRQSVAFWCNPISGHATLYWYQQILGQGPKLLIQFQNNGVVDDSQLPKDRFSAERLKGVDSTLKIQPAKLEDSAVYLCASSLQTGKGAKNIQYFGAGTRLSVL.

The chain couples TRBV6-6 to TRBJ1-2; a possible D gene is TRBD1 (6 bases). Trimming pared 6 bases from V and 8 bases from J, leaving 16 bases between. CDR1 and CDR2 from the germline V gene are MNHNY and SVGAGI (reference sequence). CDR3 length equals 13 residues. This CDR3 reads CASRESGVHGYTF. The CDR3 DNA sequence: TGTGCCAGCAGAGAATCAGGGGTGCACGGCTACACCTTC.

V gene TRBV6-5 combines with J gene TRBJ1-5, with 10 bases fitting TRBD1. The CDR3 has 14 amino acids. The germline V gene has CDR1 MNHEY and CDR2 SVGAGI. Germline trimming cut 8 bases from V and 4 bases from J; bases unmatched to any gene: 5. Here the CDR3 reads CASGGTGANQPQHF. The CDR3 DNA reads as TGTGCCAGCGGTGGGACAGGGGCTAATCAGCCCCAGCATTTT.

V is TRBV28 and J is TRBJ2-7, with D unclear. V was clipped by 8 bases and J by 3 bases, with 23 bases between them. The length of the CDR3 is 16 residues. Germline values: CDR1 MDHEN, CDR2 SYDVKM. CDR3 sequence reads: CASSLRAFVALYEQYF. CDR3 nucleotide sequence: TGTGCCAGCTCCCTAAGGGCATTCGTGGCGCTCTACGAGCAGTACTTC.

The V and J genes are TRBV11-2 and TRBJ2-3; 13 nucleotides line up with TRBD2. The CDR3 is 18 residues long. V was clipped by 1 base and J by 5 bases; unmatched bases: 9. The germline V gene encodes CDR1 SGHAT and CDR2 FQNNGV. Here the CDR3 reads CASSLVVRLAGGGDTQYF. CDR3 nucleotide sequence: TGTGCCAGCAGCTTAGTGGTCAGACTAGCGGGAGGTGGAGATACGCAGTATTTT. Full variable domain (rest looked up from reference TRBV11-2 and TRBJ2-3): EAGVAQSPRYKIIEKRQSVAFWCNPISGHATLYWYQQILGQGPKLLIQFQNNGVVDDSQLPKDRFSAERLKGVDSTLKIQPAKLEDSAVYLCASSLVVRLAGGGDTQYFGPGTRLTVL.

The chain has TRBV2 and TRBJ1-1, with D maybe TRBD1 (6 bases). This CDR3 contains 14 residues. V gave up 6 bases and J gave up 5 bases, with 16 bases separating them. From germline, CDR1 is SNHLY and CDR2 FYNNEI. The CDR3 coding sequence is TGTGCCAGCAGAGCCTCAACAGGGAGGACTGAAGCTTTCTTT. Translation gives CASRASTGRTEAFF.

J is TRBJ2-1 and V is TRBV28, with D possibly TRBD2 on 5 matching bases. Germline CDR1 is MDHEN and CDR2 is SYDVKM. The CDR3 is 11 amino acids. V shed 4 bases and J shed 15 bases, with 13 bases lying between them. The CDR3 protein is CASSSGLSWFF. For the CDR3, the DNA is TGTGCCAGCAGTTCAGGACTCTCCTGGTTCTTC. Using reference TRBV28 and TRBJ2-1 for the parts outside the CDR3, the full variable domain is DVKVTQSSRYLVKRTGEKVFLECVQDMDHENMFWYRQDPGLGLRLIYFSYDVKMKEKGDIPEGYSVSREKKERFSLILESASTNQTSMYLCASSSGLSWFFGPGTRLTVL.

The CDR3 bases are TGTGCCAGCAGGACCGGACAGGGGGCAGGAGATACGCAGTATTTT. Encoded protein: CASRTGQGAGDTQYF. The V and J genes are TRBV5-8 and TRBJ2-3, with 11 nucleotides matching TRBD1. From germline, CDR1 is SGHTS and CDR2 YDEGEE. V trimming: 5 bases; J trimming: 5 bases; junction bases outside the gene matches: 7. The CDR3 extends over 15 amino acids.

The chain links TRBV7-2 to TRBJ2-7; possible D gene TRBD2, 6 bases. The CDR3 has 15 amino acids. Trimming took off 0 bases at V and 2 bases at J, with 11 bases between the two ends. Germline V CDR1 and CDR2: SGHTA, FQGNSA. The CDR3 spells CASSLAYGGTYEQYF. The CDR3 DNA follows: TGTGCCAGCAGCTTAGCTTACGGGGGTACCTACGAGCAGTACTTC.

This clone was counted once. The chain joins TRBV5-1 to TRBJ2-3; TRBD2 agrees at 7 bases. The germline V gene encodes CDR1 SGHRS and CDR2 YFSETQ. V lost 2 bases to trimming and J lost 0 bases; unmatched junction nucleotides: 3. This CDR3 region has 15 residues. The CDR3 loop is CASSFSGRSTDTQYF. The CDR3 DNA follows: TGCGCCAGCAGCTTTAGCGGGCGTAGCACAGATACGCAGTATTTT.

The chain links TRBV2 to TRBJ2-5, with no clear D. The CDR3 has 11 residues. Germline CDR1 SNHLY, CDR2 FYNNEI. Trimming pared 3 bases from V and 4 bases from J, leaving 3 bases between. CDR3 loop: CASSDRETQYF. CDR3 nucleotide sequence: TGTGCCAGCAGTGACAGAGAGACCCAGTACTTC. The entire variable domain, with the rest obtained from reference TRBV2 and TRBJ2-5, is as follows: EPEVTQTPSHQVTQMGQEVILRCVPISNHLYFYWYRQILGQKVEFLVSFYNNEISEKSEIFDDQFSVERPDGSNFTLKIRSTKLEDSAMYFCASSDRETQYFGPGTRLLVL.

This clone was counted a few times. The chain is built from TRBV2 and TRBJ2-1; either TRBD1 or TRBD2 may supply D (5 bases each). Germline CDR1 reads SNHLY; CDR2 reads FYNNEI. V lost 3 bases and J lost 4, with 13 bases in between. This CDR3 has 15 amino acids. The CDR3, as DNA: TGTGCCAGCAGTGATTCCCCGGGACGGTACAATGAGCAGTTCTTC. Translated, it gives CASSDSPGRYNEQFF.